What follows are 20 T cell receptor beta chains derived from one specimen sequenced in a study of graft-versus-host responses after intestinal transplantation. This table comes from immunoSEQ multiplex PCR, and its TCRdb copy is limited to in-frame clones, with some not included. The sample has 25,000 to 35,000 clones, about 92% seen once. Sequenced material: PBMCs, taken about 65 days after intestinal transplant. These receptors were taken from a human patient who received an intestinal transplant, so some T cells may come from the graft donor.

This chain uses TRBV9 with TRBJ2-5; TRBD1 aligns across 7 bases. The CDR3 covers 15 residues. Per the germline V gene, CDR1 is SGDLS and CDR2 is YYNGEE. The V and J ends lost 0 bases and 4 bases, in that order; junction bases with no gene match: 6. CDR3 in DNA: TGTGCCAGCAGCGTAGGGTCCACAGGGGTAGAGACCCAGTACTTC. Its translation is CASSVGSTGVETQYF.

Worth noting for this clone: Different DNA sequences within this sample yield the same CDR3. The chain recombines TRBV7-2 with TRBJ1-2, with D possibly matching TRBD1 (5 bases). Looked up from germline, CDR1 is SGHTA and CDR2 is FQGNSA. This CDR3 is built from 12 residues. Trimming cost V 1 base and J 5 bases, with 5 bases left between them. CDR3 residues: CASSLGGYGYTF. CDR3 bases: TGTGCCAGCAGCTTAGGGGGGTATGGCTACACCTTC. Based on the CDR3 plus reference TRBV7-2 and TRBJ1-2, the full variable domain is GAGVSQSPSNKVTEKGKDVELRCDPISGHTALYWYRQSLGQGLEFLIYFQGNSAPDKSGLPSDRFSAERTGGSVSTLTIQRTQQEDSAVYLCASSLGGYGYTFGSGTRLTVV.

The chain uses TRBV6-1 and TRBJ2-1, with D perhaps matching TRBD1 or TRBD2 (5 bases each). This CDR3 has 15 amino acids. Germline CDR1 is MNHNS and CDR2 is SASEGT. The germline V and J ends were trimmed by 4 bases and 0 bases, with 10 bases remaining between them. The CDR3 spells CASSAGLSSYNEQFF. The CDR3 DNA reads as TGTGCCAGCAGTGCGGGGCTAAGCTCCTACAATGAGCAGTTCTTC.

The V and J genes are TRBV5-1 and TRBJ2-7, with D unresolved. The CDR3 consists of 15 residues. The V end lost 10 bases, the J end lost 0 bases, and 20 bases lay between the germline ends. Germline values: CDR1 SGHRS, CDR2 YFSETQ. The CDR3 loop reads CAVGRAQASSYEQYF. Here the CDR3 DNA reads TGCGCCGTAGGACGGGCGCAGGCGAGCTCCTACGAGCAGTACTTC.

This clone was observed a few times. The chain recombines TRBV19 with TRBJ1-4; perhaps TRBD1 as D (5 bases). The germline CDR1 and CDR2 sequences are LNHDA and SQIVND (reference sequence). This CDR3 spans 13 amino acids. Trimming cost V 4 bases and J 8 bases, with 11 bases left between them. The CDR3 here is CASSTGNGEKLFF. Here the CDR3 DNA reads TGTGCCAGTAGTACAGGGAATGGGGAAAAACTGTTTTTT.

The V call is TRBV6-5, the J call TRBJ2-2; D call uncertain. CDR1 and CDR2 (germline): MNHEY, SVGAGI. The CDR3 extends over 16 amino acids. The ends were cut back, 1 base at V and 5 bases at J, with 14 bases in the middle. CDR3 amino acids: CASSYFGGLGTGELFF. The CDR3 nucleotides read TGTGCCAGCAGTTACTTCGGCGGTCTGGGGACCGGGGAGCTGTTTTTT.

In DNA form, the CDR3 reads TGTGCCAGCAGCTTTGTTTACTACGAGCAGTACTTC. It is translated as CASSFVYYEQYF. V gene TRBV11-2 combines with J gene TRBJ2-7; D call uncertain. The germline V gene has CDR1 SGHAT and CDR2 FQNNGV. This CDR3 comprises 12 residues. With 3 bases removed from V and 3 bases from J, the gap between germline ends came to 6 bases.

Here the CDR3 DNA reads TGTGCCAGCAGAATAGCGGGAGGGCCAATCGAGCAGTACTTC. This gives the protein CASRIAGGPIEQYF. The chain joins TRBV28 to TRBJ2-7; 11 bases line up with TRBD2. This CDR3 is 14 amino acids long. The J segment lost 6 bases and the V segment lost 6 bases, leaving 7 bases of the junction unmatched. The V gene's germline CDR1 is MDHEN and CDR2 SYDVKM.

The genes are TRBV30 and TRBJ2-7, with D possibly matching TRBD1 (5 bases). There are 12 residues in the CDR3. The germline V gene encodes CDR1 GTSNPN and CDR2 SVGIG (reference sequence). V gave up 3 bases and J gave up 4 bases, with 10 bases separating them. The CDR3: CAWRRGKYEQYF. The DNA for the CDR3 is TGTGCCTGGAGAAGGGGAAAGTACGAGCAGTACTTC.

The chain uses TRBV4-3 and TRBJ2-7; D possibly corresponds to TRBD2 (6 bases). CDR1 LGHNA and CDR2 YSLEER come from the germline V gene. V lost 4 bases to trimming and J lost 3 bases, with 19 bases between them. The CDR3 has 16 amino acids. CDR3 nucleotides: TGCGCCAGCAGCCGCCACCGTACAGGACTAAACTACGAGCAGTACTTC. This gives the protein CASSRHRTGLNYEQYF.

V is TRBV30 and J is TRBJ2-5, with D maybe TRBD1 (7 bases). Trimming shortened V by 4 bases and J by 5 bases, and 8 bases separated the two germline ends. CDR3 length: 11 residues. The germline CDR1 and CDR2 sequences are GTSNPN and SVGIG (reference sequence). The CDR3 region has the DNA TGTGCCTGGACAGGGGGGGAGACCCAGTACTTC. Translating gives CAWTGGETQYF.

The sample holds a few counts of this clone. The chain recombines TRBV29-1 with TRBJ2-3, with 11 bases fitting TRBD2. Trimming took 3 bases from V and 2 from J; bases not matched to a gene: 7. This CDR3 comprises 16 residues. Germline V gene lookup returns CDR1 SQVTM and CDR2 ANQGSEA. DNA of the CDR3: TGCAGCGTTGACCCACTTAGCGGGAGGGCCACAGATACGCAGTATTTT. It encodes CSVDPLSGRATDTQYF.

Only one count was recorded for this clone. This sequence joins TRBV9 and TRBJ2-7; no clear D. Trimming took off 0 bases at V and 0 bases at J, with 10 bases between the two ends. The germline V gene encodes CDR1 SGDLS and CDR2 YYNGEE. The CDR3 length is 15 residues. CDR3 nucleotide sequence: TGTGCCAGCAGCGTAGACAGAACCTTCTCCTACGAGCAGTACTTC. The encoded protein is CASSVDRTFSYEQYF.

The chain employs TRBV7-3 and TRBJ2-7; 7 bases map to TRBD1. Trimming removed 1 base from V and 1 base from J; junction bases left unmatched: 13. The CDR3 is 18 amino acids. CDR1 and CDR2 (germline): SGHTA, FQGTGA. Here the CDR3 reads CASSLKAGGHQTSYEQYF. CDR3 in DNA: TGTGCCAGCAGCTTAAAGGCAGGGGGTCATCAAACTTCCTACGAGCAGTACTTC.

The chain joins TRBV27 to TRBJ2-2, with D possibly being TRBD2 (6 bases). The CDR3 sequence is 18 residues long. Trimming left V 4 bases short and J 4 bases short, with 22 bases between. Germline V gene lookup returns CDR1 MNHEY and CDR2 SMNVEV (reference sequence). As DNA, the CDR3 is TGTGCCAGCAGTTCCCCCTATGGAAGGGGAGGAGTCACCGGGGAGCTGTTTTTT. Translated: CASSSPYGRGGVTGELFF.

CDR3 protein: CASSGPAGVSYEQYF. The CDR3 bases are TGTGCCAGCAGTGGGCCAGCGGGAGTATCCTACGAGCAGTACTTC. The chain couples TRBV2 to TRBJ2-7; 8 bases are shared with TRBD2. Germline V CDR1 and CDR2: SNHLY, FYNNEI. Trimming took 4 bases from V and 1 from J; bases not matched to a gene: 6. The CDR3 has 15 residues.

The chain carries TRBV21-1 and TRBJ2-3; the table's D call, TRBD1, was not checked against the DNA. TRBV21-1 is a documented pseudogene. This CDR3 comprises 12 residues. Written as DNA, the CDR3 is TGTGCCAGCAGCAAACAGGGGGATACGCAGTATTTT. This translates into CASSKQGDTQYF.

The sample holds one count of this clone. The chain combines TRBV7-9 with TRBJ1-2; no definite D call. The CDR3 totals 13 residues. Trimming took off 5 bases at V and 3 bases at J, with 10 bases between the two ends. From germline, CDR1 is SEHNR and CDR2 FQNEAQ (reference sequence). The CDR3 nucleotides read TGTGCCAGCAGCCCCTCGACGGACTATGGCTACACCTTC. Amino acid sequence: CASSPSTDYGYTF. Full variable domain (remainder filled in from reference TRBV7-9 and TRBJ1-2): DTGVSQNPRHKITKRGQNVTFRCDPISEHNRLYWYRQTLGQGPEFLTYFQNEAQLEKSRLLSDRFSAERPKGSFSTLEIQRTEQGDSAMYLCASSPSTDYGYTFGSGTRLTVV.

DNA for the CDR3: TGTGCCAGCAGCACGTACTGGAACACCATATATTTT. This sequence encodes CASSTYWNTIYF. The chain couples TRBV7-9 to TRBJ1-3; no clear D. Deletions cut 5 bases from V and 7 bases from J, with 9 bases between. The CDR3 covers 12 residues. The V gene's germline CDR1 is SEHNR and CDR2 FQNEAQ (reference sequence).

This chain joins TRBV9 and TRBJ1-2; D remains unclear. Trimming pared 3 bases from V and 4 bases from J, leaving 4 bases between. Germline V gene sequence: CDR1 SGDLS, CDR2 YYNGEE. The CDR3 runs to 11 residues. CDR3 in amino acids: CASSGIYGYTF. In DNA, the CDR3 is TGTGCCAGCAGCGGCATCTATGGCTACACCTTC.